The source of this TCR beta chain is a study of cytomegalovirus exposure and HLA in healthy donors. This clone was detected only once. Its target is unknown. CDR1 and CDR2 (germline): SGHNT, YYREEE (reference sequence). V was trimmed by 0 bases and J by 2 bases, leaving 8 bases between them. The CDR3 runs to 15 residues. The PCR made use of 60 Vbeta and 13 Jbeta primers. Libraries were prepared by immunoSEQ multiplex PCR; TCRdb keeps only in-frame clonotypes and omits some of them. The sample has 95,000 to 150,000 clones, roughly 80% seen once. General study findings and limits: Associated with HLA alleles at 0.05 false discovery rate in a later analysis were about 17,000 TCR beta sequences. Most sequenced TCRs were rare (though some public TCRs occurred in many donors). Earlier results showed most TCR beta V segments being productive about 90% or about 30% of the time.

This chain joins TRBV5-4 and TRBJ1-4, with a possible D match to TRBD1 (6 bases). Sample: PBMCs. This TCR was recovered from a man aged 25-45 years in good health and CMV-seronegative. CDR3 coding DNA: TGTGCCAGCAGCTTGGGAGGGGGTACTAATGAAAAACTGTTTTTT. It yields the protein CASSLGGGTNEKLFF.